The 10 T cell receptor beta chains reported below all come from one sample, sequenced in a study of memory CD4+ T cells and cytomegalovirus serostatus (dated by TCRdb to between 2017 and 2020). Single viable CD3+CD4+CD8-CD45RO+ cells were sorted as memory CD4+ T cells on a FACSAria II. Libraries came from the immunoSEQ multiplex PCR assay. TCRdb re-hosts the immuneACCESS table, in-frame sequences only. Its copies lack some clones; in the studies checked, an unresolved V gene accounts for under half of them, and the cause for the rest is not known. The sample has around 76,000 clones on record, about 78% of them singletons. Clones ranked in the top ten supply about 2.5% of the sample. The sequenced sample consisted of memory CD4+ T cells from blood. These receptors all come from an adult in good health and CMV-seropositive.

The rearrangement links TRBV10-3 to TRBJ2-5; TRBD2 aligns across 11 bases. V shed 6 bases, J shed 6 bases, and the junction held 12 bases outside the gene matches. This CDR3 comprises 16 residues. Germline assignment: CDR1 ENHRY and CDR2 SYGVKD. In nucleotides, the CDR3 is TGTGCCATCAGCCCGGGACTAGCGGAAGGATCCAAGACCCAGTACTTC. Its translation is CAISPGLAEGSKTQYF.

J is TRBJ1-2 and V is TRBV6-4, with D possibly TRBD1 on 5 matching bases. CDR3 size: 14 residues. Trimming took 2 bases from V and 3 from J, leaving 10 bases between them. Germline-derived CDR1 and CDR2 are MRHNA and SNTAGT. DNA of the CDR3: TGTGCCAGCAGTGACGGTGGCAGGGACTATGGCTACACCTTC. It is translated as CASSDGGRDYGYTF.

The rearrangement joins TRBV13 to TRBJ2-7; 8 nucleotides align to TRBD1. The V gene end was trimmed by 5 bases and the J gene end by 6 bases; junction bases not matched to a gene: 9. Germline CDR1 is PRHDT and CDR2 is FYEKMQ (reference sequence). The CDR3 totals 14 residues. CDR3 region: CASSPQTGAGEQYF. CDR3 sequence (DNA): TGTGCCAGCAGCCCCCAGACAGGGGCCGGCGAGCAGTACTTC.

The V call is TRBV5-1, the J call TRBJ2-2, with D perhaps being TRBD1 or TRBD2 (5 bases each). Germline loops: CDR1 SGHRS, CDR2 YFSETQ. Trimming shortened V by 3 bases and J by 2 bases, and 14 bases separated the two germline ends. CDR3 length: 16 residues. The CDR3 coding sequence is TGCGCCAGCAGCTCCTCGGGACGCCTAAACACCGGGGAGCTGTTTTTT. It translates to CASSSSGRLNTGELFF.

The chain carries TRBV2 and TRBJ2-2; possible D gene TRBD1, 5 bases. CDR1 and CDR2 from the germline V gene are SNHLY and FYNNEI. Trimming stripped 2 bases from V and 1 base from J, with 11 bases between. The CDR3 has 16 amino acids. CDR3 residues: CASSERGAQNTGELFF. The CDR3 DNA follows: TGTGCCAGCAGTGAAAGGGGTGCGCAGAACACCGGGGAGCTGTTTTTT.

This sequence joins TRBV15 and TRBJ2-7, with D tentatively TRBD1 (6 bases). Germline loops: CDR1 LNHNV, CDR2 YYDKDF (reference sequence). CDR3 length: 15 amino acids. V lost 0 bases to trimming and J lost 0 bases, with 9 bases between them. The CDR3 sequence: CATSRDRDNSYEQYF. The CDR3, as DNA: TGTGCCACCAGCAGAGATAGGGACAACTCCTACGAGCAGTACTTC.

The chain has TRBV2 and TRBJ2-7; TRBD2 might be the D (6 bases). The length of the CDR3 is 14 residues. Trimming stripped 6 bases from V and 5 bases from J, with 17 bases between. Per the germline V gene, CDR1 is SNHLY and CDR2 is FYNNEI. The CDR3 bases are TGTGCCAGCAGGATCGGGCTAGGAGGGGACGAGCAGTACGTC. Amino acid sequence: CASRIGLGGDEQYV.

The gene calls are TRBV12-5 and TRBJ1-1; tentative D call: TRBD1 (6 bases). The CDR3 has 13 residues. V lost 5 bases, J lost 3 bases, and 10 bases lay in between. The germline V gene encodes CDR1 LGHNT and CDR2 FRNRAP. The CDR3 DNA is TGTGCTAGTGGTCCTTCAGGGGACACTGAAGCTTTCTTT. Translation: CASGPSGDTEAFF. The full variable domain, its missing parts supplied by reference TRBV12-5 and TRBJ1-1, is DARVTQTPRHKVTEMGQEVTMRCQPILGHNTVFWYRQTMMQGLELLAYFRNRAPLDDSGMPKDRFSAEMPDATLATLKIQPSEPRDSAVYFCASGPSGDTEAFFGQGTRLTVV.

The chain employs TRBV7-6 and TRBJ2-2; possibly TRBD1 for D (6 bases). Germline V gives CDR1 SGHVS, CDR2 FNYEAQ. The CDR3 contains 17 residues. V shed 0 bases and J shed 3 bases, with 14 bases lying between them. The CDR3 loop reads CASSLAGWDTHTGELFF. The CDR3 nucleotides are TGTGCCAGCAGCTTAGCGGGGTGGGACACCCACACCGGGGAGCTGTTTTTT. Based on the CDR3 plus reference TRBV7-6 and TRBJ2-2, the full variable domain is GAGVSQSPRYKVTKRGQDVALRCDPISGHVSLYWYRQALGQGPEFLTYFNYEAQQDKSGLPNDRFSAERPEGSISTLTIQRTEQRDSAMYRCASSLAGWDTHTGELFFGEGSRLTVL.

V and J are TRBV11-1 and TRBJ1-1; TRBD1 is a possible D gene (6 bases). CDR1 is SGHAT, CDR2 FQDESV, per germline (reference sequence). The CDR3 is made up of 13 amino acids. V lost 5 bases, J lost 5 bases, and 12 bases lay in between. The CDR3, as DNA: TGTGCCAGCAGCACAGGGCAGAGGACTGAAGCTTTCTTT. Translated, it gives CASSTGQRTEAFF. The full variable domain, completed using reference TRBV11-1 and TRBJ1-1, is EAEVAQSPRYKITEKSQAVAFWCDPISGHATLYWYRQILGQGPELLVQFQDESVVDDSQLPKDRFSAERLKGVDSTLKIQPAELGDSAMYLCASSTGQRTEAFFGQGTRLTVV.